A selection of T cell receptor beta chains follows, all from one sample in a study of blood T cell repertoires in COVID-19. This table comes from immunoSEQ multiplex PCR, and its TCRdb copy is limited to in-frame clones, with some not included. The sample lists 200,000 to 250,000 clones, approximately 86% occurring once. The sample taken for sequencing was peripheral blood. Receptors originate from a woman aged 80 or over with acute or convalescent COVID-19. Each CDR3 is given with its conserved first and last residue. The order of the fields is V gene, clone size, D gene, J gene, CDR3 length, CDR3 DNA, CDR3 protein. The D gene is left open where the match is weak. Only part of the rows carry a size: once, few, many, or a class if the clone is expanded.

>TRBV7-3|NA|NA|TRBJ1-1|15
TGTGCCAGCAGCTTAGGGGGGACGGAGAACACTGAAGCTTTCTTT
CASSLGGTENTEAFF
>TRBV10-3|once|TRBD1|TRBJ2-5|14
TGTGCCATCAGGGGGGACAGGGGCGAAGAGACCCAGTACTTC
CAIRGDRGEETQYF
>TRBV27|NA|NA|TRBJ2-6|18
TGTGCCAGCAGTTTATTCGGGGGGCGCACTGGTGGGGCCAACGTCCTGACTTTC
CASSLFGGRTGGANVLTF
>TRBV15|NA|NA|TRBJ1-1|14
TGTGCCACCAGCAGAGACCGTATGAACACTGAAGCTTTCTTT
CATSRDRMNTEAFF
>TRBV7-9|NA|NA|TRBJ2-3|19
TGTGCCAGCAGCTTGGGGAGGGGGATCAGCTCTACAACCACAGATACGCAGTATTTT
CASSLGRGISSTTTDTQYF
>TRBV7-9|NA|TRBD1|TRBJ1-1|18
TGTGCCAGCAGCTTAGCCCGACGGACAGGGGTGGGGTCCACTGAAGCTTTCTTT
CASSLARRTGVGSTEAFF
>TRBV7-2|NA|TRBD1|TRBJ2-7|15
TGTGCCAGCAGCTTAGGACAGGGGGCGAGCAACGAGCAGTACTTC
CASSLGQGASNEQYF
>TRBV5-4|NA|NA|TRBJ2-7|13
TGTGCCAGCAGGATGGACAGCTCCTACGAGCAGTACTTC
CASRMDSSYEQYF
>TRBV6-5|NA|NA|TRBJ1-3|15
TGTGCCAGCAGTCCTGGAATGGGGCCAGGAAACACCATATATTTT
CASSPGMGPGNTIYF
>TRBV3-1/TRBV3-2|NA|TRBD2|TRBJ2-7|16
TGTGCCAGCAGCCAACAGAGGCCTAGCGGGGACTACGAGCAGTACTTC
CASSQQRPSGDYEQYF
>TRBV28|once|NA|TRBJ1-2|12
TGTGCCAGCAGTCTCGACAGGAAGGGCTACACCTTC
CASSLDRKGYTF
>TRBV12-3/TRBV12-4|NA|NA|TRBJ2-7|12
TGTGCCAGCAGTTTAGCGCTAAGCGAGCAGTACTTC
CASSLALSEQYF
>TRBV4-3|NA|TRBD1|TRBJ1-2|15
TGCGCCAGCAGCCAAGATTTTGGACAGGGCTATGGCTACACCTTC
CASSQDFGQGYGYTF
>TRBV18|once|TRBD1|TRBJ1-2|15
TGTGCCAGCTCACGTGGACAGGGCCCCGGCTATGGCTACACCTTC
CASSRGQGPGYGYTF
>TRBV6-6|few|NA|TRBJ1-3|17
TGTGCCAGCAGTCGGGGACACTTGAGCAGCTCTGGAAACACCATATATTTT
CASSRGHLSSSGNTIYF
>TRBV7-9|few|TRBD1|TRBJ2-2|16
TGTGCCAGCAGCTTATCCCGACAGGGGAGCACCGGGGAGCTGTTTTTT
CASSLSRQGSTGELFF
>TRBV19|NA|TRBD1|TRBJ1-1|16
TGTGCCAGTAGTCCCGAAAGAACAGGGGGAATCACTGAAGCTTTCTTT
CASSPERTGGITEAFF
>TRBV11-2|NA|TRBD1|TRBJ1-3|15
TGTGCCAGCAGCTTGGGACAGAACCCCGGAAACACCATATATTTT
CASSLGQNPGNTIYF
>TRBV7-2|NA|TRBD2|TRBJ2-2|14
TGTGCCAGTGTGCGGGGGGGGTTTACCGGGGAGCTGTTTTTT
CASVRGGFTGELFF
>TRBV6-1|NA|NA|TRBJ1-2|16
TGTGCCAGCAGTGAGGCAACAGGGTGGGACCTCTATGGCTACACCTTC
CASSEATGWDLYGYTF
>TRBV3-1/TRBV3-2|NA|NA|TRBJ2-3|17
TGTGCCAGCAGTTATCTTCTTGGGGGCCCGTACACAGATACGCAGTATTTT
CASSYLLGGPYTDTQYF
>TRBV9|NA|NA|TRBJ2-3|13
TGTGCCAGCAGCCCCGTGAGGACAGATACGCAGTATTTT
CASSPVRTDTQYF
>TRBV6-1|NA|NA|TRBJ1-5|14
TGTGCCAGCAGTGAACTTAAGAGTTATCAGCCCCAGCATTTT
CASSELKSYQPQHF
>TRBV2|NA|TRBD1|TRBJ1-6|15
TGTGCCAGCAGGCTGGACAGGGCAGGGGATTCACCCCTCCACTTT
CASRLDRAGDSPLHF
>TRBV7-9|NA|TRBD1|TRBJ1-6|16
TGTGCCAGCAGCTCTACGGGACAGAGGATTAATTCACCCCTCCACTTT
CASSSTGQRINSPLHF
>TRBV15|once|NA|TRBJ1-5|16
TGTGCCACCAGCAGAGAGGGGGCCGGGGGCAATCAGCCCCAGCATTTT
CATSREGAGGNQPQHF
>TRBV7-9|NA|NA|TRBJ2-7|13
TGTGCCAGCAGCCGCCCTTCAGGGTACGAGCAGTACTTC
CASSRPSGYEQYF
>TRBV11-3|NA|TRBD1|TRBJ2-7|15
TGTGCCAGCAGCTTAGCCTCAGGGGGTCCCCACGAGCAGTACTTC
CASSLASGGPHEQYF
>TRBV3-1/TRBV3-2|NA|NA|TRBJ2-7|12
TGTGCCAGCAGCCCGGACTCCCGCGAGCAGTACTTC
CASSPDSREQYF
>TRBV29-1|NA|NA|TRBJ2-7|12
TGCAGCGTTGAAGGACAAGCCCGCGAGCAGTACTTC
CSVEGQAREQYF
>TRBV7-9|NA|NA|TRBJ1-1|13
TGTGCCAGCAGCTTACAAGCGAACACTGAAGCTTTCTTT
CASSLQANTEAFF
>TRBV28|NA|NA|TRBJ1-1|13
TGTGCCAGCAGTCCCGGGGACACCGGAAAAGCTTTCTTT
CASSPGDTGKAFF
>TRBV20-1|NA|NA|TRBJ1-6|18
TGCAGTGCTAGTCTCAGTGGGCCTGGGAGCTCCTATAATTCACCCCTCCACTTT
CSASLSGPGSSYNSPLHF
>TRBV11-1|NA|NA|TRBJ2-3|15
TGTGCCAGCAGCTTAGTCTCCCCTAGCACAGATACGCAGTATTTT
CASSLVSPSTDTQYF
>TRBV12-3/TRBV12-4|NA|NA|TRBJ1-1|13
TGTGCCAGCAGTTCGGGAGAACACACTGAAGCTTTCTTT
CASSSGEHTEAFF
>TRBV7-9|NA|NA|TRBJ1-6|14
TGTGCCAGCAGCTTTGGGCGGGGCTTTTCACCCCTCCACTTT
CASSFGRGFSPLHF
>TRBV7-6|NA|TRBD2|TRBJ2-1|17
TGTGCCAGCAGCTTAGATGAGGCAGCGGGGGGTACCGGAGGGCAGTTCTTC
CASSLDEAAGGTGGQFF
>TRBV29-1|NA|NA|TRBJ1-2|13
TGCAGCGTTGGGAGTAGGCTCCGGTATGGCTACACCTTC
CSVGSRLRYGYTF
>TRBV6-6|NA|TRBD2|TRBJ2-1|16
TGTGCCAGCAGTTACCAGGTCGCGGGGGGGGTCAATGAGCAGTTCTTC
CASSYQVAGGVNEQFF
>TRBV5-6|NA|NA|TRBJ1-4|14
TGTGCCAGCAGCTTACGGGAAGTTAATGAAAAACTGTTTTTT
CASSLREVNEKLFF
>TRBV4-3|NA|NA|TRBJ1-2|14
TGCGCCAGCAGCCAGGTTACAGGGCTGAGAGACTACACCTTC
CASSQVTGLRDYTF
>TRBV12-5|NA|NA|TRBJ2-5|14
TGTGCTAGTGGTTTGACAGGGTCCCCAGAGACCCAGTACTTC
CASGLTGSPETQYF
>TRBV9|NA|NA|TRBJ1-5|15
TGTGCCAGCAGTCTAGGGGGGGCTGGCAATCAGCCCCAGCATTTT
CASSLGGAGNQPQHF
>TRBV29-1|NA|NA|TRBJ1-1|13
TGCAGCGTTGAAGGCGGATCGAACACTGAAGCTTTCTTT
CSVEGGSNTEAFF
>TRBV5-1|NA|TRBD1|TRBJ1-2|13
TGCGCCAGCAGCATAGGGACAGACTATGGCTACACCTTC
CASSIGTDYGYTF
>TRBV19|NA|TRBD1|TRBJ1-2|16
TGTGCCACCAGGGACCCCGGGACAGTAGCTAACTATGGCTACACCTTC
CATRDPGTVANYGYTF